This T cell receptor (beta chain) was obtained from a study of OX40 agonist ivuxolimab in advanced cancers. Whole-study context: Partial responses occurred in three patients (one hepatocellular carcinoma, two cutaneous melanoma). Study-wide findings and caveats: Among the lowest peripheral clonal expansion occurred in 0.1-3.0 mg/kg partial responders. There was clonal expansion of CD4+ and CD8+ blood T cells by week 6 at 0.1 to 3.0 mg/kg.

Autoimmune disease history or systemic immunosuppression meant exclusion. Trimming took off 3 bases at V and 3 bases at J, with 11 bases between the two ends. The CDR3 extends over 14 amino acids. Per the germline V gene, CDR1 is LGHNA and CDR2 is YSLEER. A word on this clone: Its antigen is as yet unknown.

Here immunoSEQ multiplex PCR was the method, and the copy in TCRdb shows in-frame clones only, minus some. The sample holds fewer than 25,000 clones, over 65% seen once. The source was CD4+ or CD8+ T cells sorted from blood, collected in a trial of the OX40 agonist ivuxolimab. This clonotype originated in an adult with an advanced solid tumor such as melanoma, head and neck, liver or kidney cancer. J is TRBJ1-2 and V is TRBV4-3; D not resolved. CDR3 loop: CASSQETWDYGYTF. The CDR3 DNA reads as TGCGCCAGCAGCCAGGAGACTTGGGACTATGGCTACACCTTC.